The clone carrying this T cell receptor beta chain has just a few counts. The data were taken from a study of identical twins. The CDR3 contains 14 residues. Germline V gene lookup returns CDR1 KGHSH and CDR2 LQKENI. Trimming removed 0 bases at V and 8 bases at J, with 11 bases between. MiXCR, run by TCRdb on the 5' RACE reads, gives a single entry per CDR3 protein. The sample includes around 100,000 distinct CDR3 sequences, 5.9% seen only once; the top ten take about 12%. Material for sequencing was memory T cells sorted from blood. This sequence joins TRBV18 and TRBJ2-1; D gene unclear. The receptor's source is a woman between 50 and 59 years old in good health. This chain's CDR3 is CASSPPVGGDEQFF. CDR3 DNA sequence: TGTGCCAGCTCACCACCGGTCGGTGGGGATGAGCAGTTCTTC.